The rows below give T cell receptor beta chains drawn from one sample of a study of blood T cell repertoires in COVID-19. The method was immunoSEQ multiplex PCR; TCRdb's version includes in-frame clones alone and lacks a portion of them. The sample contains roughly 250,000 clones, approximately 80% of which appear only once. Source material: peripheral blood. All receptors come from a woman between 40 and 55 years old with active or convalescent COVID-19. Each CDR3 is given with its conserved first and last residue. The order of the fields is V gene, clone size, J gene, CDR3 length, D gene, CDR3 DNA, CDR3 protein. The D gene is left open where the match is weak. Only some rows state a clone size, as once, few, many or a class for expanded clones.

>TRBV7-8|NA|TRBJ1-3|14|NA
TGTGCCAGCAGCTTAGGGAGCTCTGGAAACACCATATATTTT
CASSLGSSGNTIYF
>TRBV29-1|NA|TRBJ1-1|13|TRBD1
TGCAGCGTTGGGGACCCAGGGGGCACTGAAGCTTTCTTT
CSVGDPGGTEAFF
>TRBV6-1|NA|TRBJ1-3|13|NA
TGTGCCAGCAGTGAAGCTCTTGCCAGCACCATATATTTT
CASSEALASTIYF
>TRBV30|NA|TRBJ2-1|13|TRBD2
TGTGCCGGGTATAGCGGGGGGGCTGGTGAGCAGTTCTTC
CAGYSGGAGEQFF
>TRBV7-9|NA|TRBJ2-3|13|NA
TGTGCCAGCAGCCCTCCAGACACAGATACGCAGTATTTT
CASSPPDTDTQYF
>TRBV6-5|NA|TRBJ2-3|15|NA
TGTGCCAGCAGTCCATTCCAGGGTTTCCCAGATACGCAGTATTTT
CASSPFQGFPDTQYF
>TRBV5-4|NA|TRBJ2-1|15|NA
TGTGCCAGCAGCCCCAGGAGGGGGCGCGACAATGAGCAGTTCTTC
CASSPRRGRDNEQFF
>TRBV19|NA|TRBJ1-1|14|TRBD1
TGTGCCAGTAGTATGGGACAGGCCAACACTGAAGCTTTCTTT
CASSMGQANTEAFF
>TRBV19|NA|TRBJ2-2|14|NA
TGTGCCAGTAGTACTGTACAGGGCGCCGGGGAGCTGTTTTTT
CASSTVQGAGELFF
>TRBV18|NA|TRBJ2-7|13|TRBD1
TGTGCCAGCTCCTCCGACAGGGACTACGAGCAGTACTTC
CASSSDRDYEQYF
>TRBV6-5|NA|TRBJ2-3|12|NA
TGTGCCAGCAGCGGGGACACAGATACGCAGTATTTT
CASSGDTDTQYF
>TRBV7-7|NA|TRBJ1-1|13|NA
TGTGCTAGCAGCCCGGACGGACATAAGGTAGCTTTCTTT
CASSPDGHKVAFF
>TRBV7-8|NA|TRBJ2-3|16|TRBD2
TGTGCCAGCAGCTTAGTGCGGGGGGTGCGGACAGATACGCAGTATTTT
CASSLVRGVRTDTQYF
>TRBV7-9|few|TRBJ2-7|14|TRBD2
TGTGCCAGCAGCCGTGCTGGGGGGGTGATTGAGCAGTACTTC
CASSRAGGVIEQYF
>TRBV25-1|NA|TRBJ2-5|13|TRBD2
TGTGCCAGCATGCGGGGGGGGCAAGAGACCCAGTACTTC
CASMRGGQETQYF
>TRBV6-6|once|TRBJ1-5|13|NA
TGTGCCACCGACGGTGGAGGCAATCAGCCCCAGCATTTT
CATDGGGNQPQHF
>TRBV6-5|few|TRBJ2-7|11|NA
TGTGCAGTAGAAAAAGCCTACGAGCAGTACTTC
CAVEKAYEQYF